Each of the 31 T cell receptor beta chains below was sequenced from the same sample in a study of shared clonotypes between healthy human individuals. The table came from immunoSEQ multiplex PCR; TCRdb's copy has only in-frame clones and leaves some out. The table has about a million clones, about 80% seen once. Sequencing was performed on memory CD4+ T cells from PBMCs. Indicated subset: CD45RA-negative fraction. Receptors were obtained from a man younger than 30 in good health. Some clones in this sample may be carry-over from other donors' samples.

The chain recombines TRBV4-1 with TRBJ2-1; D tentatively fits TRBD1 or TRBD2 (5 bases each). Germline values: CDR1 MGHRA, CDR2 YSYEKL. The length of the CDR3 is 16 residues. V shed 1 base and J shed 4 bases, with 14 bases lying between them. The CDR3 DNA is TGCGCCAGCAGCCAAGTTGGGGCTGGCGGGTACAATGAGCAGTTCTTC. Residues: CASSQVGAGGYNEQFF.

The genes are TRBV2 and TRBJ1-3; no firm D call. The CDR3 totals 14 residues. V was trimmed by 4 bases and J by 3 bases, leaving 10 bases between them. The germline gives CDR1 SNHLY, CDR2 FYNNEI. This CDR3 is CASSVAEIGNTIYF. The CDR3, as DNA: TGTGCCAGCAGTGTAGCGGAAATTGGAAACACCATATATTTT.

The chain employs TRBV7-9 and TRBJ1-1; maybe TRBD1 (5 bases). Trimming cost V 0 bases and J 3 bases, with 8 bases left between them. The CDR3 is 14 amino acids. CDR1 SEHNR and CDR2 FQNEAQ come from the germline V gene (reference sequence). CDR3 DNA: TGTGCCAGCAGCTTAGCGCCGGGGGACACTGAAGCTTTCTTT. Its protein product is CASSLAPGDTEAFF.

The rearrangement joins TRBV30 to TRBJ2-3; the D is unclear. This CDR3 spans 15 amino acids. Trimming removed 0 bases from V and 2 bases from J, with 12 bases in between. CDR1 GTSNPN and CDR2 SVGIG come from the germline V gene (reference sequence). The CDR3 DNA sequence: TGTGCCTGGAGTGTACGCAGGCTATTCACAGATACGCAGTATTTT. Residues: CAWSVRRLFTDTQYF. The variable domain in full, completed from reference TRBV30 and TRBJ2-3, reads SQTIHQWPATLVQPVGSPLSLECTVEGTSNPNLYWYRQAAGRGLQLLFYSVGIGQISSEVPQNLSASRPQDRQFILSSKKLLLSDSGFYLCAWSVRRLFTDTQYFGPGTRLTVL.

The chain has TRBV19 and TRBJ1-1; D unclear. Germline-derived CDR1 and CDR2 are LNHDA and SQIVND (reference sequence). This CDR3 region has 13 residues. V lost 0 bases, J lost 6 bases, and 8 bases lay in between. CDR3: CASSIDAGAEAFF. The CDR3 coding sequence is TGTGCCAGTAGTATAGATGCCGGAGCTGAAGCTTTCTTT. The full variable domain, its missing parts supplied by reference TRBV19 and TRBJ1-1, is DGGITQSPKYLFRKEGQNVTLSCEQNLNHDAMYWYRQDPGQGLRLIYYSQIVNDFQKGDIAEGYSVSREKKESFPLTVTSAQKNPTAFYLCASSIDAGAEAFFGQGTRLTVV.

This clone was recorded a few times. V gene TRBV27 combines with J gene TRBJ2-1; 9 bases fit TRBD2. The germline V gene has CDR1 MNHEY and CDR2 SMNVEV (reference sequence). Trimming at V came to 2 bases and at J to 15 bases, leaving 5 bases not matched to a gene. The CDR3 is made up of 12 amino acids. The CDR3 reads CASSLVAGVMFF. In nucleotides, the CDR3 is TGTGCCAGCAGTTTAGTAGCGGGAGTAATGTTCTTC.

The chain recombines TRBV27 with TRBJ1-2, with 8 bases matching TRBD1. The V gene end was trimmed by 6 bases and the J gene end by 5 bases; junction bases not matched to a gene: 8. The CDR3 covers 14 residues. The germline gives CDR1 MNHEY, CDR2 SMNVEV (reference sequence). CDR3 bases: TGTGCCAGCAGCCTGTCCAGGGGGCAGTATGGCTACACCTTC. The encoded protein is CASSLSRGQYGYTF.

The genes are TRBV10-2 and TRBJ2-1, with D unclear. The length of the CDR3 is 12 residues. The V gene lost 7 bases and the J gene lost 6 bases, with 10 bases spanning the gap. Germline V gene sequence: CDR1 WSHSY, CDR2 SAAADI. The CDR3: CASTHQANEQFF. CDR3 in DNA: TGCGCCAGCACCCATCAGGCCAATGAGCAGTTCTTC.

The chain joins TRBV7-9 to TRBJ1-4; D is unresolved. This CDR3 is built from 13 residues. The V gene lost 6 bases and the J gene lost 5 bases, with 10 bases spanning the gap. CDR1 is SEHNR, CDR2 FQNEAQ, per germline (reference sequence). Here the CDR3 DNA reads TGTGCCAGCAGGATCAGCCCGAATGAAAAACTGTTTTTT. Its protein product is CASRISPNEKLFF.

Of note for this clone: The sample holds other DNA sequences that translate to the same CDR3. The J gene is TRBJ1-1, the V gene TRBV6-1, with D possibly matching TRBD1 (5 bases). This CDR3 comprises 13 residues. Trimming left V 3 bases short and J 2 bases short, with 7 bases between. Germline V gene lookup returns CDR1 MNHNS and CDR2 SASEGT. The DNA for the CDR3 is TGTGCCAGCAGTGATCAGGGAAACACTGAAGCTTTCTTT. Protein product: CASSDQGNTEAFF.

The chain links TRBV7-6 to TRBJ1-3; tentatively, D is TRBD1 (5 bases). From germline, CDR1 is SGHVS and CDR2 FNYEAQ. Trimming shortened V by 2 bases and J by 0 bases, and 11 bases separated the two germline ends. This CDR3 spans 16 amino acids. The CDR3 bases are TGTGCCAGCAGCTTAACCAGGGATCACTCTGGAAACACCATATATTTT. Its translation: CASSLTRDHSGNTIYF.

This clone was observed a handful of times. The chain employs TRBV21-1 and TRBJ2-7; the listed D gene, TRBD2, was not tested against the DNA. TRBV21-1 is annotated as a pseudogene. The CDR3 runs 17 residues. Written as DNA, the CDR3 is TGTGCCAGCAGCGTTAGCGGGAGAGCCTACGTCCCCTACGAGCAGTACTTC. Translating gives CASSVSGRAYVPYEQYF.

The rearrangement links TRBV2 to TRBJ2-7; D possibly corresponds to TRBD1 (5 bases). This CDR3 contains 16 residues. V gave up 6 bases and J gave up 1 base, with 19 bases separating them. CDR1 is SNHLY, CDR2 FYNNEI, per germline. DNA of the CDR3: TGTGCCAGCAGCGAACCTCTTACAGGAACATCCTACGAGCAGTACTTC. Translated: CASSEPLTGTSYEQYF.

J is TRBJ1-2 and V is TRBV6-1, with TRBD1 identical over 7 bases. Looked up from germline, CDR1 is MNHNS and CDR2 is SASEGT. V shed 1 base and J 2 bases; nucleotides not matched to a gene: 4. This CDR3 is 15 amino acids long. This CDR3 reads CASSEGQGTNYGYTF. The CDR3 bases are TGTGCCAGCAGTGAAGGACAGGGCACAAACTATGGCTACACCTTC.

This clone has only one observation. The gene calls are TRBV28 and TRBJ2-5; D could derive from TRBD1 or TRBD2 (5 bases each). Germline assignment: CDR1 MDHEN and CDR2 SYDVKM. The CDR3 loop spans 15 amino acids. Trimming took 5 bases from V and 4 from J, leaving 17 bases between them. As DNA, the CDR3 is TGTGCCAGCAGTGTGGGGAATTCGAGGGGAGAGACCCAGTACTTC. As protein: CASSVGNSRGETQYF.

This sequence joins TRBV14 and TRBJ1-2, with no clear D. The CDR3 has 14 amino acids. Per germline, CDR1 SGHDN and CDR2 FVKESK. With 1 base removed from V and 8 bases from J, the gap between germline ends came to 14 bases. The CDR3 DNA is TGTGCCAGCAGCCAAGTGAGGGTTGTGAGCGGCTACACCTTC. It codes for CASSQVRVVSGYTF.

The genes are TRBV7-2 and TRBJ1-1, with D maybe TRBD1 (5 bases). Germline V gives CDR1 SGHTA, CDR2 FQGNSA. The length of the CDR3 is 13 residues. The V end lost 5 bases, the J end lost 7 bases, and 14 bases lay between the germline ends. The CDR3 nucleotides read TGTGCCAGCAGCCCCCAGGGATCCAGTGAAGCTTTCTTT. Translating it yields CASSPQGSSEAFF.

The rearrangement uses TRBV23-1 and TRBJ2-7, with D perhaps matching TRBD1 or TRBD2 (5 bases each). TRBV23-1 is given ORF status, its function remaining uncertain. The CDR3 loop spans 18 amino acids. Trimming cost V 0 bases and J 0 bases, with 18 bases left between them. CDR3 loop: CASSQSNQRDLPSYEQYF. The CDR3 coding sequence is TGCGCCAGCAGTCAATCGAATCAACGGGACCTACCCTCCTACGAGCAGTACTTC.

V gene TRBV5-1 combines with J gene TRBJ2-5, with 7 bases that match TRBD1. The CDR3 has 14 residues. Unmatched junction bases numbered 8, after V lost 4 bases and J lost 5 bases. Germline loops: CDR1 SGHRS, CDR2 YFSETQ. Written as DNA, the CDR3 is TGCGCCAGCAGCCTATACAGGGGTCGGGAGACCCAGTACTTC. As protein: CASSLYRGRETQYF.

The V call is TRBV6-1, the J call TRBJ2-1, with D perhaps matching TRBD2 (5 bases). Germline-derived CDR1 and CDR2 are MNHNS and SASEGT. There are 11 residues in the CDR3. The V end was cut by 4 bases, the J end by 10 bases, with 8 bases between. The CDR3 DNA reads TGTGCCAGCAGTGGGAGGTTGGAGCAGTTCTTC. The encoded protein is CASSGRLEQFF.

The chain couples TRBV28 to TRBJ1-1; D is unclear. This CDR3 has 14 residues. V lost 7 bases, J lost 6 bases, and 18 bases lay in between. The germline V gene has CDR1 MDHEN and CDR2 SYDVKM. The CDR3 spells CASNSGEAWSEAFF. The DNA of the CDR3 is TGTGCCAGCAACTCGGGAGAGGCCTGGTCTGAAGCTTTCTTT.

This clone was counted at least ten times. This chain links TRBV5-6 with TRBJ2-1; TRBD1 agrees at 9 bases. This CDR3 has 15 amino acids. Germline assignment: CDR1 SGHDT and CDR2 YYEEEE. V shed 4 bases and J 8 bases; nucleotides not matched to a gene: 10. For the CDR3, the DNA is TGTGCCAGCAGCGCCACCCGGACAGGGGCCTATGAGCAGTTCTTC. Encoded protein: CASSATRTGAYEQFF.

This clone showed up just a few times. The rearrangement joins TRBV9 to TRBJ2-5; D may correspond to TRBD1 or TRBD2 (5 bases each). CDR3 length: 15 amino acids. V was clipped by 6 bases and J by 2 bases, with 17 bases between them. In germline, CDR1 is SGDLS, CDR2 YYNGEE. CDR3 DNA sequence: TGTGCCAGCAACCCATCGGGACGACAACAAGAGACCCAGTACTTC. Its protein product is CASNPSGRQQETQYF.

This sequence joins TRBV5-1 and TRBJ2-5; 8 positions match TRBD2. V was clipped by 1 base and J by 2 bases; unmatched bases: 7. The germline V gene has CDR1 SGHRS and CDR2 YFSETQ. This CDR3 contains 16 residues. The CDR3 bases are TGCGCCAGCAGCTTGTCGGTCGGGAGGGGTCAAGAGACCCAGTACTTC. It is translated as CASSLSVGRGQETQYF.

V usage is TRBV5-4 and J usage is TRBJ1-4; 7 positions agree with TRBD1. Germline V gives CDR1 SGHNT, CDR2 YYREEE (reference sequence). V lost 4 bases, J lost 6 bases, and 12 bases stayed unmatched. This CDR3 region has 16 residues. The CDR3 loop reads CASSRLEGARYEKLFF. CDR3 bases: TGTGCCAGCAGCCGACTCGAGGGGGCCCGTTATGAAAAACTGTTTTTT. The full variable domain, with the rest looked up from reference TRBV5-4 and TRBJ1-4, is ETGVTQSPTHLIKTRGQQVTLRCSSQSGHNTVSWYQQALGQGPQFIFQYYREEENGRGNFPPRFSGLQFPNYSSELNVNALELDDSALYLCASSRLEGARYEKLFFGSGTQLSVL.

The chain links TRBV5-6 to TRBJ2-2; TRBD2 aligns across 11 bases. In germline, CDR1 is SGHDT, CDR2 YYEEEE. J gave up 2 bases and V 3 bases, and 6 bases lay outside the gene matches. CDR3 length: 17 residues. The CDR3 DNA follows: TGTGCCAGCAGCTCCTTTAGCGGGAGGGTTAACACCGGGGAGCTGTTTTTT. As protein: CASSSFSGRVNTGELFF.

The chain joins TRBV7-2 to TRBJ1-2; no clear D. The ends were cut back, 6 bases at V and 2 bases at J, with 16 bases in the middle. Germline assignment: CDR1 SGHTA and CDR2 FQGNSA. This CDR3 has 15 amino acids. The CDR3: CASSFGQTTNYGYTF. Written as DNA, the CDR3 is TGTGCCAGCAGTTTTGGCCAGACAACCAACTATGGCTACACCTTC.

This sequence joins TRBV7-3 and TRBJ2-1, with D perhaps being TRBD1 or TRBD2 (5 bases each). Looked up from germline, CDR1 is SGHTA and CDR2 is FQGTGA. Trimming removed 1 base from V and 0 bases from J, with 22 bases in between. The CDR3 spans 20 residues. The CDR3 spells CASSLSPTGRGWSSYNEQFF. The CDR3 coding sequence is TGTGCCAGCAGCTTAAGCCCAACAGGTCGGGGTTGGAGCTCCTACAATGAGCAGTTCTTC.

The CDR3 nucleotides read TGCGCCAGCAGCTTTTCAGGGTCCGAGCAGTACTTC. Translating gives CASSFSGSEQYF. V and J are TRBV5-1 and TRBJ2-7, with TRBD1 as a possible D gene (5 bases). CDR1 SGHRS and CDR2 YFSETQ come from the germline V gene. The CDR3 is 12 amino acids. Trimming shortened V by 2 bases and J by 6 bases, and 9 bases separated the two germline ends.

The J gene is TRBJ1-2, the V gene TRBV30; 8 bases are a match to TRBD1. The germline CDR1 and CDR2 sequences are GTSNPN and SVGIG (reference sequence). The CDR3 has 16 amino acids. V lost 2 bases and J lost 6; bases outside the gene matches: 14. The CDR3 DNA sequence: TGTGCCTGGAGTATGGGCTGGCGGCAGGGGGCGGATGGCTACACCTTC. It encodes CAWSMGWRQGADGYTF.

This clone was seen once. This chain uses TRBV30 with TRBJ2-4; no reliable D call. The CDR3 has 13 residues. Germline CDR1 GTSNPN, CDR2 SVGIG (reference sequence). The germline V and J ends were trimmed by 1 base and 14 bases, with 18 bases remaining between them. The CDR3 DNA sequence: TGTGCCTGGAGTGGGTCCACACCCCGGCCTAAGTACTTC. Translated, it gives CAWSGSTPRPKYF.